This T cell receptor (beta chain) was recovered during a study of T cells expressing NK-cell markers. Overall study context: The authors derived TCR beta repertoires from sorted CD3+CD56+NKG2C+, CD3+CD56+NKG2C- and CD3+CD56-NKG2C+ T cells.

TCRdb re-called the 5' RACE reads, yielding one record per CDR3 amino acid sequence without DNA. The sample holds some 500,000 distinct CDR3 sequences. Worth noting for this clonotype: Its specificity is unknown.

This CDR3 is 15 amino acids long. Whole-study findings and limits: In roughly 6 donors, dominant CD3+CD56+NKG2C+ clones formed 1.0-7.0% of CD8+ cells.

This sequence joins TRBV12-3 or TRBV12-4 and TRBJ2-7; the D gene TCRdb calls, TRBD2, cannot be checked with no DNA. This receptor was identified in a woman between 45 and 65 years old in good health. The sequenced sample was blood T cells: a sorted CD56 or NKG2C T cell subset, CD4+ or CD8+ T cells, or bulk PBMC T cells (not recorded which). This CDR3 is CASSRYGKTSYEQYF.